This is a list of T cell receptor beta chains from one sample in a study of blood T cell repertoires in COVID-19. Clones were read by immunoSEQ multiplex PCR, and TCRdb kept only the in-frame ones, dropping some. The table lists 85,000 to 90,000 clones, approximately 86% of them singletons, with approximately 1.2% in the top ten. The specimen sequenced was peripheral blood. The source of these receptors is a man older than 75 with active or convalescent COVID-19. The CDR3 runs from the conserved cysteine through the conserved F or W. D genes are given only for firm matches. Clone size is given for some rows only: seen once, a few or many times, or a class if the clone is expanded.

TGTGCCAGCAGCCCATCGGGCGGGAGACGCTACAATGAGCAGTTCTTC	CASSPSGGRRYNEQFF	TRBJ2-1	TRBD2	-	TRBV5-4
TGTGCCAGCAGCGTAGCTGACCCGAGGGCTGAGCAGTTCTTC	CASSVADPRAEQFF	TRBJ2-1	-	-	TRBV9
TGTGCCTGGAGTGTAAGGGAGGGGCAGCCCCAGCATTTT	CAWSVREGQPQHF	TRBJ1-5	-	-	TRBV30
TGTGCCAGCAGCCCACAGGGGCCCTATAATTCACCCCTCCACTTT	CASSPQGPYNSPLHF	TRBJ1-6	TRBD1	-	TRBV2
TGCGCCAGCAGCCTCAGAGCGGTGGGCAGCGATAATGAAAAACTGTTTTTT	CASSLRAVGSDNEKLFF	TRBJ1-4	-	-	TRBV4-3
TGTACCAGCAGCGAGGGACAGGGGGCTACTGGAAACACCATATATTTT	CTSSEGQGATGNTIYF	TRBJ1-3	TRBD1	-	TRBV5-4
TGTGCCAGCAGTTTATGGCAGTCTCATGAGCAGTTCTTC	CASSLWQSHEQFF	TRBJ2-1	-	few	TRBV27
TGTGCCTGGAGTGTACAGGGTCATGGGACCCAGTACTTC	CAWSVQGHGTQYF	TRBJ2-5	-	-	TRBV30
TGTGCCATCAGCAGAGGACAGGGGGCGGATCAGCCCCAGCATTTT	CAISRGQGADQPQHF	TRBJ1-5	TRBD1	-	TRBV10-3
TGTGCCAGCAGCGTAGCTGAGACAGGGGGTGATGAGCAGTTCTTC	CASSVAETGGDEQFF	TRBJ2-1	TRBD1	-	TRBV9
TGCGCCAGCAGCTTGGAGAGGACAGATACGCAGTATTTT	CASSLERTDTQYF	TRBJ2-3	-	-	TRBV5-1
TGTGCCAGTAGTTCCCGGACTAGCGGGAGGAGGAAAGATACGCAGTATTTT	CASSSRTSGRRKDTQYF	TRBJ2-3	TRBD2	once	TRBV19
TGTGCCAGCAGCGGGACTAGCGGGAGGTTTCTGTACAATGAGCAGTTCTTC	CASSGTSGRFLYNEQFF	TRBJ2-1	TRBD2	-	TRBV9
TGCGCCAGCAGCCACACAGGGGGAGGCCAGCCCCAGCATTTT	CASSHTGGGQPQHF	TRBJ1-5	TRBD1	-	TRBV4-3
TGTGCCAGCAGTAGGGACTACTCCTACGAGCAGTACTTC	CASSRDYSYEQYF	TRBJ2-7	TRBD2	once	TRBV12-3/TRBV12-4
TGTGCCAGCTCTCGGGGAACTAGCACAGATACGCAGTATTTT	CASSRGTSTDTQYF	TRBJ2-3	-	-	TRBV7-3
TGTGCCAGTAGTCCCCCTAGGGACAGGTTCAATCAGCCCCAGCATTTT	CASSPPRDRFNQPQHF	TRBJ1-5	TRBD1	few	TRBV19
TGCGCCAGCAGCTTGACTAGCGGGAGAATTCGGGAGCTGTTTTTT	CASSLTSGRIRELFF	TRBJ2-2	TRBD2	-	TRBV5-1
TGTGCCAGCAGACACGGACAGGGGCCCTCGGCTTATGGCTACACCTTC	CASRHGQGPSAYGYTF	TRBJ1-2	TRBD1	-	TRBV2
TGTGCCAGCAGCCAAGTTAGCGATTACTACAATGAGCAGTTCTTC	CASSQVSDYYNEQFF	TRBJ2-1	-	-	TRBV14
TGTGCCAGCAGCTTACAGGCGGGGAGCTCCTACAATGAGCAGTTCTTC	CASSLQAGSSYNEQFF	TRBJ2-1	-	-	TRBV7-3
TGTGCCAGCAGCTTGGCCTCGGGGAAAGGCTACACCTTC	CASSLASGKGYTF	TRBJ1-2	-	-	TRBV5-4
TGTGCCAGCACCTACGCCGCGCTTTCCTACAATGAGCAGTTCTTC	CASTYAALSYNEQFF	TRBJ2-1	-	-	TRBV6-5
TGTGCCAGCAGCGTAGTCGGGACAAGCCCTAACTATGGCTACACCTTC	CASSVVGTSPNYGYTF	TRBJ1-2	-	-	TRBV9
TGCGCCAGCAGCTTGAGACAGGGAAGAGACAATGAGCAGTTCTTC	CASSLRQGRDNEQFF	TRBJ2-1	TRBD1	once	TRBV5-1
TGTGCCAGCAGCAAGGGACTAGCGGGGGAGTTTCACGCGCACAGCTCCTACGAGCAGTACTTC	CASSKGLAGEFHAHSSYEQYF	TRBJ2-7	-	-	TRBV21-1
TGCAGCGTTGAGCGACAGGGGGCGGATACGCAGTATTTT	CSVERQGADTQYF	TRBJ2-3	TRBD1	-	TRBV29-1
TGTGCCAGCAGCTCAAGATCGGGGGGTACTGAAGCTTTCTTT	CASSSRSGGTEAFF	TRBJ1-1	-	-	TRBV7-9
TGTGCCAGCAGTCCCCCCAGGGTCCCTAGTCAGTTCTTC	CASSPPRVPSQFF	TRBJ2-1	-	-	TRBV28
TGTGCCAGCAGCTTTGTGGGGGACAGGGTAAGCTCCTACGAGCAGTACTTC	CASSFVGDRVSSYEQYF	TRBJ2-7	-	-	TRBV12-1
TGTGCCATCGCCCTAGCTGGAATGGATACGCAGTATTTT	CAIALAGMDTQYF	TRBJ2-3	-	-	TRBV10-3
TGTGCCAGTAGTATGACAGGTTCGTCGAGTGGCTACACCTTC	CASSMTGSSSGYTF	TRBJ1-2	-	-	TRBV19
TGTGCCAGCAGTTACGAAACAGGGGACACTGAAGCTTTCTTT	CASSYETGDTEAFF	TRBJ1-1	TRBD1	-	TRBV6-5
TGTGCCAGCAGTTCTTACGGAGGCTGGCTACAGGGTGAGCAGTACTTC	CASSSYGGWLQGEQYF	TRBJ2-7	-	-	TRBV28
TGTGCCAGCAGATGGACTAGCGGGGATTACGAGCAGTACTTC	CASRWTSGDYEQYF	TRBJ2-7	TRBD2	few	TRBV27
TGTGCCAGTAGACCTATGGCAGGTACCACCACAGATACGCAGTATTTT	CASRPMAGTTTDTQYF	TRBJ2-3	-	-	TRBV19
TGTGCCACCAGTGATTTCCGGACTCTCTACAATGAGCAGTTCTTC	CATSDFRTLYNEQFF	TRBJ2-1	-	-	TRBV24-1
TGTGCCAGCAGTTTAATGACAGGGGGCTCGAATGAGCAGTTCTTC	CASSLMTGGSNEQFF	TRBJ2-1	TRBD1	-	TRBV6-2/TRBV6-3
TGCGCCAGCAGCTTGGCCAATGGAGGGGCTGGCAAAAACATTCAGTACTTC	CASSLANGGAGKNIQYF	TRBJ2-4	-	few	TRBV5-1
TGCGCCAGCAGCTTGAGGGCGGGGATCGGGGAGCTGTTTTTT	CASSLRAGIGELFF	TRBJ2-2	-	few	TRBV5-1
TGTGCCAGCAGTACAGGGTTGGGGACTGAAGCTTTCTTT	CASSTGLGTEAFF	TRBJ1-1	-	few	TRBV2
TGCGCCAGCAGCGATAGCGGGAGGGCATCCTACAATGAGCAGTTCTTC	CASSDSGRASYNEQFF	TRBJ2-1	TRBD2	-	TRBV5-1
TGCGCCAGCAGCAGAACCGGACAGGAGAATTCACCCCTCCACTTT	CASSRTGQENSPLHF	TRBJ1-6	TRBD1	-	TRBV5-1
TGTGCCATCAGTGGACGACTAGGGGGGGACGGAGACGAGCAGTACTTC	CAISGRLGGDGDEQYF	TRBJ2-7	-	once	TRBV10-3
TGTGCCAGCAGCTTGAGGGAGCAGCCGGCGTACGAGCAGTACTTC	CASSLREQPAYEQYF	TRBJ2-7	-	once	TRBV5-6
TGTGCCAGTAGTCAGACGACCGGGACAGGGGGCTCGTTTAAGTACTTC	CASSQTTGTGGSFKYF	TRBJ2-7	TRBD1	-	TRBV19
TGTGCCAGCAGCCTACAGGGATTAGGAAAACTGTTTTTT	CASSLQGLGKLFF	TRBJ1-4	-	-	TRBV3-1/TRBV3-2
TGTGCCAGTAGTATAGGGCCTAGCGGGGGTGAGCAGTTCTTC	CASSIGPSGGEQFF	TRBJ2-1	TRBD2	-	TRBV19
TGTGCCAGCAGCTTAGAAGACAGGGCTAATTCACCCCTCCACTTT	CASSLEDRANSPLHF	TRBJ1-6	TRBD1	-	TRBV7-2
TGTGCCAGCAGAAATGCCTGGGCCAGGGGAGCTTTCTTT	CASRNAWARGAFF	TRBJ1-1	-	few	TRBV28
TGTGCCAGCAGCGCGAGACAGGGGGGGTCCCAGTACTTC	CASSARQGGSQYF	TRBJ2-5	TRBD1	-	TRBV7-3
TGTGCCATCAGTGAGGAACCAACGGTCTCCTACAATGAGCAGTTCTTC	CAISEEPTVSYNEQFF	TRBJ2-1	-	-	TRBV10-3
TGTGCCAGCAGCGGGGACTGGGGCGAGCAGTACTTC	CASSGDWGEQYF	TRBJ2-7	-	-	TRBV9
TGTGCCAGCAGTTGGAGGCCAGCAGGGGGCGGCACCGGGGAGCTGTTTTTT	CASSWRPAGGGTGELFF	TRBJ2-2	TRBD1	-	TRBV27
TGTGCCAGCAGCCAAGATCGCGGGAGTTACTACAATGAGCAGTTCTTC	CASSQDRGSYYNEQFF	TRBJ2-1	TRBD2	-	TRBV14
TGTGCCAGCAGTTTGGGAGGGAGGTATCAGCCCCAGCATTTT	CASSLGGRYQPQHF	TRBJ1-5	-	-	TRBV27